The clone carrying this T cell receptor beta chain was counted many times. Its target is not known. These data are taken from a study of neurological immune-mediated disorders. Study-level points and caveats: The study found no CDR3 amino acid sequences shared by expanded clones across subjects, suggesting private repertoires in all groups.

The cDNA was synthesized by means of template-switch 5'RACE, which was carried out with 10-nucleotide random UMIs. TCRdb ran MiXCR on the 5' RACE reads and lists one entry per CDR3 protein. The sample lists more than 75,000 distinct CDR3 sequences, approximately 10% occurring once. CDR1 and CDR2 (germline): SGHRS, YFSETQ. Deletions cut 0 bases from V and 9 bases from J, with 19 bases between. The CDR3 consists of 16 residues. The sequencing sample was made of PBMCs. The chain has TRBV5-1 and TRBJ2-1, with D unresolved. This clonotype originated in a man in his forties or fifties in good health. The CDR3 is CASSLGWIAENREQFF. The DNA of the CDR3 is TGCGCCAGCAGCTTGGGATGGATAGCTGAGAATCGTGAGCAGTTCTTC.